These 10 T cell receptor beta chains originate from one sample sequenced in a study of T cell responses to AZD1222 COVID-19 vaccine. TCRdb's table, derived via immunoSEQ multiplex PCR, lists solely in-frame clones and lacks some. Counted here are tens of thousands of clones, approximately 85% occurring once; the ten biggest clones make up roughly 5%. The sample here was peripheral blood, taken on day 0 of MenACWY control vaccination. These TCRs come from an adult in good health.

The V call is TRBV19, the J call TRBJ1-2; tentatively, D is TRBD1 (5 bases). Looked up from germline, CDR1 is LNHDA and CDR2 is SQIVND (reference sequence). The CDR3 spans 14 residues. Trimming shortened V by 6 bases and J by 4 bases, and 15 bases separated the two germline ends. CDR3 residues: CASSSFRGSYGYTF. The CDR3 DNA reads TGTGCCAGTAGCTCCTTCCGGGGGAGCTATGGCTACACCTTC.

V usage is TRBV3-1 (or the pseudogene TRBV3-2) and J usage is TRBJ2-3; weak D call: TRBD2 (5 bases). There are 13 residues in the CDR3. In germline, CDR1 is LGHDT, CDR2 YNNKEL (reference sequence). V was trimmed by 1 base and J by 5 bases, leaving 7 bases between them. The CDR3 reads CASSQVSGDTQYF. CDR3 bases: TGTGCCAGCAGCCAAGTGAGCGGAGATACGCAGTATTTT.

In this sample, this clone turned up once. V and J are TRBV6-5 and TRBJ2-3; 7 bases match TRBD2. The CDR3 consists of 14 residues. The V gene end was trimmed by 5 bases and the J gene end by 7 bases; junction bases not matched to a gene: 9. The germline V gene has CDR1 MNHEY and CDR2 SVGAGI. CDR3 nucleotide sequence: TGTGCCAGCAGTCCCCAACGGGGGGTTAATACGCAGTATTTT. Translated, it gives CASSPQRGVNTQYF.

This clone came up once. The rearrangement links TRBV6-6 to TRBJ1-2; TRBD1 might be the D (5 bases). Germline CDR1 is MNHNY and CDR2 is SVGAGI (reference sequence). The V gene lost 10 bases and the J gene lost 8 bases, with 20 bases spanning the gap. The CDR3 has 13 amino acids. CDR3 DNA: TGTGCCACCCAGTTACGGGGGGGACTGGGCTACACCTTC. Its translation: CATQLRGGLGYTF.

The chain is built from TRBV19 and TRBJ2-2, with D possibly matching TRBD1 (6 bases). Per the germline V gene, CDR1 is LNHDA and CDR2 is SQIVND (reference sequence). There are 16 residues in the CDR3. V lost 4 bases and J lost 7, with 19 bases in between. CDR3 region: CASSTGARAGFGELFF. The CDR3 nucleotides are TGTGCCAGTAGTACAGGGGCCAGGGCCGGGTTCGGGGAGCTGTTTTTT.

This chain connects TRBV4-3 to TRBJ1-1, with no clear D. Germline lookup yields CDR1 LGHNA and CDR2 YSLEER. Trimming removed 3 bases from V and 1 base from J, with 3 bases in between. The CDR3 is made up of 12 amino acids. The CDR3 DNA sequence: TGCGCCAGCAGCCACACGAACACTGAAGCTTTCTTT. It encodes CASSHTNTEAFF.

The V call is TRBV5-6, the J call TRBJ1-5; the match to TRBD1 covers 7 bases. The CDR3 extends over 15 amino acids. Trimming at V came to 4 bases and at J to 4 bases, leaving 8 bases not matched to a gene. Germline lookup yields CDR1 SGHDT and CDR2 YYEEEE. The CDR3, as DNA: TGTGCCAGCAGCCATTCTGACAGGGCAAATCAGCCCCAGCATTTT. Amino acid sequence: CASSHSDRANQPQHF.

The CDR3: CASSFGLSYEQYF. The DNA for the CDR3 is TGTGCCAGCAGTTTTGGTCTCTCCTACGAGCAGTACTTC. The chain carries TRBV6-5 and TRBJ2-7, with D uncertain. This CDR3 region has 13 residues. Germline lookup yields CDR1 MNHEY and CDR2 SVGAGI. The V end was cut by 4 bases, the J end by 0 bases, with 7 bases between.

The chain carries TRBV9 and TRBJ2-2; perhaps TRBD2 as D (5 bases). CDR1 and CDR2 (germline): SGDLS, YYNGEE. This CDR3 is 16 amino acids long. V was cut by 0 bases and J by 0 bases, with 9 bases left in between. The CDR3 loop is CASSVGRESNTGELFF. DNA of the CDR3: TGTGCCAGCAGCGTAGGAAGGGAGTCGAACACCGGGGAGCTGTTTTTT.

This chain links TRBV6-2 or TRBV6-3 with TRBJ1-3; D gene ambiguous. The germline V gene encodes CDR1 MNHEY and CDR2 SVGEGT. The V end was cut by 5 bases, the J end by 0 bases, with 14 bases between. The CDR3 totals 16 residues. CDR3 sequence reads: CASSPVSGPSGNTIYF. CDR3 in DNA: TGTGCCAGCAGTCCCGTCAGCGGCCCCTCTGGAAACACCATATATTTT.